This T cell receptor (beta chain) was captured in a study of cytomegalovirus exposure and HLA in healthy donors. Overall study results and limits: A later analysis showed that HLA-associated TCR beta chains had undergone more clonal expansion than equally common others. Information on immune exposure was restricted to one variable (CMV serostatus).

The CDR3 length is 13 residues. Germline V gene sequence: CDR1 SEHNR, CDR2 FQNEAQ (reference sequence). V was cut by 3 bases and J by 6 bases, with 11 bases left in between. Of note for this clone: Its antigen is undetermined.

A multiplex PCR was run with 60 Vbeta primers and 13 Jbeta primers. Assay: immunoSEQ multiplex PCR; the TCRdb copy retains only in-frame clones and omits some. Of approximately 130,000 clones detected, over 60% appear once; the ten largest clones hold roughly 5.2%. This clonotype was sampled from a man between 18 and 35 years old in good health and CMV-seropositive. The sample consisted of PBMCs. This chain joins TRBV7-9 and TRBJ1-2, with D tentatively TRBD1 (5 bases). The CDR3 sequence is CASSLAGRDGYTF. In nucleotides, the CDR3 is TGTGCCAGCAGCTTGGCGGGGCGGGATGGCTACACCTTC.